This TCR beta chain stems from a study of blood T cells in healthy people across ages. Each of the donors had 8 to 10 milliliters of peripheral blood drawn into EDTA-treated Vacutainer tubes. Researchers report isolating at least 7 million PBMCs per sample. Primed by a sample-barcoded 5' primer and a J-beta primer mix, a second PCR proceeded for roughly 6 to 12 cycles. A tag from a template-switch adaptor with 12 random nucleotides marked each cDNA molecule. TCRdb re-derived calls from the 5' RACE reads in MiXCR, one entry per CDR3 protein. The table has 600,000 or so distinct CDR3 sequences, roughly 31% seen once. Study-level points and caveats: Diversity was higher, and naive CD4+ cells more numerous, in long-lived donors than in aged donors.

Note on this clonotype: Its antigen is unidentified. Germline is not matched at one junction end, which may reflect a read error.

The germline V gene encodes CDR1 LGHDT and CDR2 YNNKEL (reference sequence). The CDR3 loop spans 13 amino acids. The sequence derives from a woman at least 80 years old in good health. V gene TRBV3-1 combines with J gene TRBJ1-2; no definite D call. Sequencing input: blood. CDR3 loop: CASSQVDGSGYIF. CDR3 bases: TGTGCCAGCAGCCAAGTTGACGGGTCTGGCTACATCTTC.